This TCR beta chain is drawn from a study of cytomegalovirus exposure and HLA in healthy donors. Comments on this clone: The antigen remains undetermined.

PCR was performed using 60 Vbeta and 13 Jbeta primers. Original methodology: About 11 million of tens of millions of unique TCR beta chains were shared, per a later count. The data were produced by immunoSEQ multiplex PCR, yet TCRdb's version contains in-frame clones alone and is incomplete. V and J calls and clone size come straight from that table; D and trimming were deduced from the DNA. The specimen's table records 100,000 to 150,000 clones. The CDR3 spans 15 residues. The study's findings and limits: Within a later analysis, the majority of CMV-associated TCR beta chains appeared HLA-restricted. Owing to their indistinguishability, certain V segments, notably TRBV6-2 and TRBV6-3, were excluded.

This sequence originates from a woman aged 40 to 50 in good health and CMV-seropositive. The chain has TRBV21-1 and TRBJ1-3. TRBV21-1 is recorded as a pseudogene. The sequenced sample was PBMCs. The CDR3 loop reads CASSKEGGGGNTIYF. The DNA of the CDR3 is TGTGCCAGCAGCAAAGAGGGGGGGGGTGGAAACACCATATATTTT.